A single sample gave rise to the 26 T cell receptor beta chains below, sequenced in a study of blood T cells in healthy people across ages. For the second PCR, which ran for about 7 to 11 cycles, a sample-barcoded 5' primer and a J-beta primer mix were used. TCRdb reprocessed the 5' RACE reads via MiXCR and lists one record per CDR3 protein. The sample comprises 1.5 million or so distinct CDR3 sequences, about 42% of which are singletons, and about 4% rests with the top ten. Material for sequencing was blood. The receptor source for this set is a woman aged 18-30 years in good health.

Only a few counts were recorded for this clonotype. The chain uses TRBV7-9 and TRBJ2-7; 9 nucleotides agree with TRBD2. After removal of 4 bases from V and 1 base from J, the junction contained 8 bases not matched to a gene. CDR3 length: 16 amino acids. Germline V lookup: CDR1 SEHNR, CDR2 FQNEAQ (reference sequence). In DNA form, the CDR3 reads TGTGCCAGCAGCTATGGGTGGCTAGCGGGATCCTACGAGCAGTACTTC. Its protein is CASSYGWLAGSYEQYF.

The chain is built from TRBV7-9 and TRBJ2-5; 8 bases fit TRBD1. Near its end, the DNA agrees better with TRBJ2-7, so the J call may be wrong. This CDR3 is 18 amino acids long. Germline values: CDR1 SEHNR, CDR2 FQNEAQ (reference sequence). The CDR3 region has the DNA TGTGCCAGCAGCTTACGCCCCCTCGACAGGGGACTCACCTACGAGCAGTACTTC. It specifies CASSLRPLDRGLTYEQYF.

V usage is TRBV9 and J usage is TRBJ2-7; D remains ambiguous. The CDR3 has 14 amino acids. Germline-derived CDR1 and CDR2 are SGDLS and YYNGEE. V dropped 0 bases and J dropped 2 bases, with 9 bases sitting between them. The CDR3 reads CASSVGQLTYEQYF. In DNA, the CDR3 is TGTGCCAGCAGCGTAGGCCAGCTAACCTACGAGCAGTACTTC. Full variable domain (missing parts from reference TRBV9 and TRBJ2-7): DSGVTQTPKHLITATGQRVTLRCSPRSGDLSVYWYQQSLDQGLQFLIQYYNGEERAKGNILERFSAQQFPDLHSELNLSSLELGDSALYFCASSVGQLTYEQYFGPGTRLTVT.

This clonotype occurred a few times. This sequence joins TRBV18 and TRBJ1-5; maybe TRBD1 (6 bases). V lost 3 bases to trimming and J lost 4 bases, with 13 bases between them. The CDR3 is 15 amino acids. Germline V gene data show CDR1 as KGHSH and CDR2 as LQKENI. The CDR3 sequence is CASSPLGRGNQPQHF. In nucleotides, the CDR3 is TGTGCCAGCTCACCCCTAGGCAGGGGAAATCAGCCCCAGCATTTT. Full variable domain (remainder filled in from reference TRBV18 and TRBJ1-5): NAGVMQNPRHLVRRRGQEARLRCSPMKGHSHVYWYRQLPEEGLKFMVYLQKENIIDESGMPKERFSAEFPKEGPSILRIQQVVRGDSAAYFCASSPLGRGNQPQHFGDGTRLSIL.

This chain links TRBV30 with TRBJ2-1; D is unclear. The CDR3 has 12 amino acids. The V end lost 1 base, the J end lost 2 bases, and 3 bases lay between the germline ends. The germline V gene encodes CDR1 GTSNPN and CDR2 SVGIG (reference sequence). The CDR3 sequence is CAWSDTYNEQFF. The CDR3 DNA follows: TGTGCCTGGAGTGACACCTACAATGAGCAGTTCTTC.

This clonotype was observed a handful of times. The chain uses TRBV7-9 and TRBJ1-6; D is perhaps TRBD1 (6 bases). Trimming left V 2 bases short and J 7 bases short, with 18 bases between. The CDR3 consists of 17 residues. The germline V gene has CDR1 SEHNR and CDR2 FQNEAQ (reference sequence). Written as DNA, the CDR3 is TGTGCCAGCAGCTTACAGGGGAAGGCTAAAGGGAATTCACCCCTCCACTTT. As protein: CASSLQGKAKGNSPLHF.

The V gene is TRBV2, the J gene TRBJ2-3, with D possibly TRBD1 on 6 matching bases. CDR1 SNHLY and CDR2 FYNNEI come from the germline V gene. Trimming cost V 5 bases and J 3 bases, with 18 bases left between them. The CDR3 covers 16 residues. The CDR3 spells CASSREVRGLTDTQYF. In DNA, the CDR3 is TGTGCCAGCAGTCGAGAGGTCAGGGGTTTGACAGATACGCAGTATTTT.

V is TRBV6-2 or TRBV6-3 and J is TRBJ1-2; no definite D call. Trimming stripped 6 bases from V and 4 bases from J, with 18 bases between. The CDR3 runs 15 residues. The germline V gene has CDR1 MNHEY and CDR2 SVGEGT. CDR3: CASRPRIGNFYGYTF. The CDR3 bases are TGTGCCAGCAGACCCAGGATCGGGAACTTCTATGGCTACACCTTC.

The rearrangement uses TRBV2 and TRBJ2-5, with D possibly TRBD1 on 6 matching bases. Germline CDR1 reads SNHLY; CDR2 reads FYNNEI. The CDR3 has 15 amino acids. Trimming pared 3 bases from V and 6 bases from J, leaving 17 bases between. CDR3 nucleotide sequence: TGTGCCAGCAGTGAGCTAGACAGGCTGGGAAAGACCCAGTACTTC. Residues: CASSELDRLGKTQYF.

The chain recombines TRBV7-2 with TRBJ2-1; the match to TRBD2 covers 12 bases. Per germline, CDR1 SGHTA and CDR2 FQGNSA. V trimming: 4 bases; J trimming: 5 bases; junction bases outside the gene matches: 9. The CDR3 runs 17 residues. The CDR3 DNA reads TGTGCCAGCAGCTACTACCCTAGCGGGAGGGCCAACAATGAGCAGTTCTTC. As protein: CASSYYPSGRANNEQFF.

In this sample, this clonotype turned up a few times. The chain has TRBV4-3 and TRBJ1-2, with D maybe TRBD1 (6 bases). The V gene's germline CDR1 is LGHNA and CDR2 YSLEER. V was cut by 2 bases and J by 3 bases, with 25 bases left in between. The CDR3 runs to 19 residues. The DNA for the CDR3 is TGCGCCAGCAGCCAACCAGCAACCCCTTTGGGGGGCTCGGACTATGGCTACACCTTC. Translation gives CASSQPATPLGGSDYGYTF.

This clonotype was observed a handful of times. J is TRBJ1-2 and V is TRBV11-2, with D possibly TRBD1 on 6 matching bases. The CDR3 length is 16 residues. Trimming stripped 0 bases from V and 4 bases from J, with 15 bases between. Germline V lookup: CDR1 SGHAT, CDR2 FQNNGV. CDR3 nucleotides: TGTGCCAGCAGCTTAGATCCCCAGACAGGACCCTATGGCTACACCTTC. Its protein is CASSLDPQTGPYGYTF.

This sequence joins TRBV20-1 and TRBJ1-1; D gene ambiguous. This CDR3 region has 15 residues. Trimming pared 5 bases from V and 3 bases from J, leaving 19 bases between. The germline gives CDR1 DFQATT, CDR2 SNEGSKA (reference sequence). For the CDR3, the DNA is TGCAGTGCTCGAGCTGCTGGAAGGTATGACACTGAAGCTTTCTTT. Translation gives CSARAAGRYDTEAFF.

This clonotype was detected a few times. The chain has TRBV12-3 or TRBV12-4 and TRBJ2-3; no clear D gene. The V end was cut by 4 bases, the J end by 1 base, with 9 bases between. CDR3 length: 14 amino acids. CDR3 residues: CASSSPPRTDTQYF. CDR3 coding DNA: TGTGCCAGCAGTTCTCCCCCCCGCACAGATACGCAGTATTTT.

Turning to this clonotype: The junction shows a germline mismatch at one end, possibly a read error. J is TRBJ1-4 and V is TRBV7-6; D is ambiguous. This CDR3 spans 16 amino acids. In germline, CDR1 is SGHVS, CDR2 FNYEAQ. CDR3 nucleotides: TGTGCCAGCAGCTTGGAACCCAGTGCAACTAATGAAAAACTGGTTTTT. The encoded protein is CASSLEPSATNEKLVF. The full variable domain, with the rest looked up from reference TRBV7-6 and TRBJ1-4, is GAGVSQSPRYKVTKRGQDVALRCDPISGHVSLYWYRQALGQGPEFLTYFNYEAQQDKSGLPNDRFSAERPEGSISTLTIQRTEQRDSAMYRCASSLEPSATNEKLVFGSGTQLSVL.

This chain uses TRBV12-3 or TRBV12-4 with TRBJ1-4; D unresolved. V was pared by 6 bases and J by 0 bases, with 11 bases between. The CDR3 spans 15 residues. DNA for the CDR3: TGTGCCAGCAGAGGGTGGGAGGCAACTAATGAAAAACTGTTTTTT. This sequence encodes CASRGWEATNEKLFF.

This clonotype was detected only a few times. The gene calls are TRBV25-1 and TRBJ2-2; TRBD2 agrees at 7 bases. There are 15 residues in the CDR3. CDR1 and CDR2 (germline): MGHDK, SYGVNS. V lost 3 bases, J lost 3 bases, and 4 bases stayed unmatched. The CDR3 protein is CASSESTSYTGELFF. The CDR3 coding sequence is TGTGCCAGCAGTGAGTCGACTAGCTACACCGGGGAGCTGTTTTTT.

The rearrangement joins TRBV4-1 to TRBJ2-4; tentatively, D is TRBD1 (5 bases). CDR3 length: 18 amino acids. Germline V gives CDR1 MGHRA, CDR2 YSYEKL. Trimming removed 2 bases at V and 0 bases at J, with 17 bases between. The DNA for the CDR3 is TGCGCCAGCAGCCAACCCGGACAACTTACCCTAGCCAAAAACATTCAGTACTTC. Translation gives CASSQPGQLTLAKNIQYF.

The chain is built from TRBV29-1 and TRBJ2-1; 10 nucleotides match TRBD1. After removal of 6 bases from V and 4 bases from J, the junction contained 6 bases not matched to a gene. This CDR3 contains 14 residues. The V gene's germline CDR1 is SQVTM and CDR2 ANQGSEA. Here the CDR3 DNA reads TGCAGCGTCTACCGGGACAGGGGTTACAATGAGCAGTTCTTC. Translation gives CSVYRDRGYNEQFF.

V gene TRBV18 combines with J gene TRBJ2-7; perhaps TRBD2 as D (6 bases). Per germline, CDR1 KGHSH and CDR2 LQKENI. The V end lost 8 bases, the J end lost 3 bases, and 17 bases lay between the germline ends. CDR3 length: 14 amino acids. CDR3 residues: CASLPDGGNYEQYF. The CDR3 DNA is TGTGCCAGCCTACCAGACGGGGGTAACTACGAGCAGTACTTC.

This clonotype was counted only a few times. This chain uses TRBV14 with TRBJ2-3, with TRBD1 matching 7 bases. The CDR3 has 18 amino acids. V shed 1 base and J 0 bases; nucleotides not matched to a gene: 10. The V gene's germline CDR1 is SGHDN and CDR2 FVKESK. CDR3 DNA: TGTGCCAGCAGCCAAGGAGGGGACAGATTATACAGCACAGATACGCAGTATTTT. It codes for CASSQGGDRLYSTDTQYF. The whole variable domain, filled in from reference TRBV14 and TRBJ2-3, reads EAGVTQFPSHSVIEKGQTVTLRCDPISGHDNLYWYRRVMGKEIKFLLHFVKESKQDESGMPNNRFLAERTGGTYSTLKVQPAELEDSGVYFCASSQGGDRLYSTDTQYFGPGTRLTVL.

This chain uses TRBV14 with TRBJ2-4; 9 bases match TRBD1. The J call is doubtful: the DNA matches TRBJ2-7 better. Germline-derived CDR1 and CDR2 are SGHDN and FVKESK. This CDR3 is 14 amino acids long. CDR3 sequence: CASSQWDRDYEQYF. The CDR3 DNA reads as TGTGCCAGCAGCCAGTGGGACAGGGACTACGAGCAGTACTTC.

The rearrangement uses TRBV6-6 and TRBJ1-5, with a weak D call TRBD1 (5 bases). V gave up 6 bases and J gave up 4 bases, with 19 bases separating them. The germline V gene encodes CDR1 MNHNY and CDR2 SVGAGI (reference sequence). This CDR3 contains 16 residues. The CDR3 nucleotides read TGTGCCAGCAGCCCCGGGACTCAGGAGTATAATCAGCCCCAGCATTTT. Translating gives CASSPGTQEYNQPQHF.

This chain joins TRBV7-8 and TRBJ2-4; perhaps TRBD1 as D (6 bases). The J call is uncertain, as TRBJ2-5 better fits the DNA end. The CDR3 totals 16 residues. Germline assignment: CDR1 SGHVS and CDR2 FQNEAQ. In DNA, the CDR3 is TGTGCCAGCAGCCTCAGGGCAGGGGTGAATAAAGAGACCCAGTACTTC. Protein product: CASSLRAGVNKETQYF.

The gene calls are TRBV5-1 and TRBJ2-2; D call uncertain. The ends were cut back, 3 bases at V and 0 bases at J, with 9 bases in the middle. This CDR3 has 15 amino acids. CDR1 is SGHRS, CDR2 YFSETQ, per germline. The DNA for the CDR3 is TGCGCCAGCAGCTCTGGTAATTCGAACACCGGGGAGCTGTTTTTT. It codes for CASSSGNSNTGELFF.

This clonotype has more than one count but fewer than ten. This chain joins TRBV4-3 and TRBJ2-4; D ambiguous. CDR3 length equals 16 residues. Per germline, CDR1 LGHNA and CDR2 YSLEER. V was cut by 1 base and J by 0 bases, with 10 bases left in between. For the CDR3, the DNA is TGCGCCAGCAGCCAAGTGCTCCAGCTAGCCAAAAACATTCAGTACTTC. It translates to CASSQVLQLAKNIQYF.